Listed below are T cell receptor beta chains from one sample, sequenced in a study of cytomegalovirus exposure and HLA in healthy donors. Data came from immunoSEQ multiplex PCR; TCRdb stores just in-frame clones and leaves some out. The sample has some 190,000 clones, roughly 80% seen once. Sequencing was done on a sample of PBMCs. The receptors derive from a man aged 35-49 years in good health and CMV-seronegative. The conserved cysteine and the conserved F or W are not part of the CDR3 here. Clone size is given for some rows only: seen once, a few or many times, or a class if the clone is expanded.

CDR3aa: ASSSGQGVYGYT; v_gene: TRBV7-3; j_gene: TRBJ1-2; abundance: -
CDR3aa: ATQDGSPPEQY; v_gene: TRBV4-2; j_gene: TRBJ2-7; abundance: -
CDR3aa: ASSESAGPSGELF; v_gene: TRBV6-4; j_gene: TRBJ2-2; abundance: -
CDR3aa: ASIYFGQTEAF; v_gene: TRBV2; j_gene: TRBJ1-1; abundance: -
CDR3aa: AISESSAGDLLYEQY; v_gene: TRBV10-3; j_gene: TRBJ2-7; abundance: few
CDR3aa: ASSHPGIAEAF; v_gene: TRBV4-3; j_gene: TRBJ1-1; abundance: -
CDR3aa: ASSSRTSGPTDTQY; v_gene: TRBV6-5; j_gene: TRBJ2-3; abundance: -
CDR3aa: ASSPATDRVPYEQY; v_gene: TRBV18; j_gene: TRBJ2-7; abundance: -
CDR3aa: ASIRVSYEQY; v_gene: TRBV2; j_gene: TRBJ2-7; abundance: -
CDR3aa: ASSLAGGPSDTQY; v_gene: TRBV28; j_gene: TRBJ2-3; abundance: few
CDR3aa: ASSQGGGRAF; v_gene: TRBV4-3; j_gene: TRBJ1-1; abundance: -
CDR3aa: ASSELGGREAF; v_gene: TRBV10-2; j_gene: TRBJ1-1; abundance: -
CDR3aa: ASRKRDIQY; v_gene: TRBV6-5; j_gene: TRBJ2-4; abundance: -
CDR3aa: ASSSFGGSPLH; v_gene: TRBV4-3; j_gene: TRBJ1-6; abundance: -
CDR3aa: SVNPARDEQF; v_gene: TRBV29-1; j_gene: TRBJ2-1; abundance: once
CDR3aa: ASSLARGGSGEQF; v_gene: TRBV5-4; j_gene: TRBJ2-1; abundance: -
CDR3aa: ASSIEGRGSKTQY; v_gene: TRBV19; j_gene: TRBJ2-5; abundance: -
CDR3aa: ASSLGPRETQY; v_gene: TRBV7-8; j_gene: TRBJ2-5; abundance: -
CDR3aa: ASRSWGGNTETQY; v_gene: TRBV5-5; j_gene: TRBJ2-5; abundance: -
CDR3aa: ASSRGAQETQY; v_gene: TRBV18; j_gene: TRBJ2-5; abundance: -
CDR3aa: ASSQTIDRYNEQF; v_gene: TRBV4-2; j_gene: TRBJ2-1; abundance: -
CDR3aa: ASSLVDRAYGYT; v_gene: TRBV13; j_gene: TRBJ1-2; abundance: once
CDR3aa: ASSLSGTNTGELF; v_gene: TRBV5-1; j_gene: TRBJ2-2; abundance: -
CDR3aa: ASSQVQGGEYGYT; v_gene: TRBV4-1; j_gene: TRBJ1-2; abundance: -
CDR3aa: ASSVGRVGNSPLH; v_gene: TRBV9; j_gene: TRBJ1-6; abundance: -
CDR3aa: ASITKRLTSNQPQH; v_gene: TRBV28; j_gene: TRBJ1-5; abundance: -
CDR3aa: ASSVASTSGRYPYEQY; v_gene: TRBV6-1; j_gene: TRBJ2-7; abundance: -
CDR3aa: ASSLKTSGRAYEQY; v_gene: TRBV5-5; j_gene: TRBJ2-7; abundance: -
CDR3aa: ASSYGQGPQNEQF; v_gene: TRBV7-3; j_gene: TRBJ2-1; abundance: -
CDR3aa: ASSQDGLAGGRTGELF; v_gene: TRBV4-2; j_gene: TRBJ2-2; abundance: -
CDR3aa: ASSLRGTGISNQPQH; v_gene: TRBV27; j_gene: TRBJ1-5; abundance: -
CDR3aa: ASSVGASGGYLSTDTQY; v_gene: TRBV9; j_gene: TRBJ2-3; abundance: -
CDR3aa: ASSLVRGYGYGYT; v_gene: TRBV5-8; j_gene: TRBJ1-2; abundance: once
CDR3aa: ASSSQGSGSGEQF; v_gene: TRBV6-1; j_gene: TRBJ2-1; abundance: few
CDR3aa: ASSAVTSRYEQY; v_gene: TRBV27; j_gene: TRBJ2-7; abundance: -
CDR3aa: ATSGSRGYGELF; v_gene: TRBV15; j_gene: TRBJ2-2; abundance: -
CDR3aa: ASSVAGGQDTQY; v_gene: TRBV9; j_gene: TRBJ2-3; abundance: -
CDR3aa: ASSTQDLKGYT; v_gene: TRBV6-5; j_gene: TRBJ1-2; abundance: -
CDR3aa: ASSSQFGTGGGYT; v_gene: TRBV5-5; j_gene: TRBJ1-2; abundance: few
CDR3aa: ASSLGTGTSYEQY; v_gene: TRBV7-6; j_gene: TRBJ2-7; abundance: -
CDR3aa: ASSLYGTSGHNEQF; v_gene: TRBV5-1; j_gene: TRBJ2-1; abundance: -
CDR3aa: ASSLVGSLAGNTIY; v_gene: TRBV11-2; j_gene: TRBJ1-3; abundance: -
CDR3aa: ASSGLAGGPSNEQF; v_gene: TRBV2; j_gene: TRBJ2-1; abundance: -
CDR3aa: ASSLWGPEGIRTQY; v_gene: TRBV13; j_gene: TRBJ2-5; abundance: -
CDR3aa: AWSDNGQVEAF; v_gene: TRBV30; j_gene: TRBJ1-1; abundance: -
CDR3aa: ASSHGLAGNNEQF; v_gene: TRBV5-1; j_gene: TRBJ2-1; abundance: few
CDR3aa: ASRPSRGPTGELF; v_gene: TRBV28; j_gene: TRBJ2-2; abundance: few
CDR3aa: ASSSLPMDGADTQY; v_gene: TRBV5-6; j_gene: TRBJ2-3; abundance: -
CDR3aa: ASSFVTEGLYGYT; v_gene: TRBV12-1; j_gene: TRBJ1-2; abundance: once
CDR3aa: ASSLGLNNEQF; v_gene: TRBV7-2; j_gene: TRBJ2-1; abundance: -